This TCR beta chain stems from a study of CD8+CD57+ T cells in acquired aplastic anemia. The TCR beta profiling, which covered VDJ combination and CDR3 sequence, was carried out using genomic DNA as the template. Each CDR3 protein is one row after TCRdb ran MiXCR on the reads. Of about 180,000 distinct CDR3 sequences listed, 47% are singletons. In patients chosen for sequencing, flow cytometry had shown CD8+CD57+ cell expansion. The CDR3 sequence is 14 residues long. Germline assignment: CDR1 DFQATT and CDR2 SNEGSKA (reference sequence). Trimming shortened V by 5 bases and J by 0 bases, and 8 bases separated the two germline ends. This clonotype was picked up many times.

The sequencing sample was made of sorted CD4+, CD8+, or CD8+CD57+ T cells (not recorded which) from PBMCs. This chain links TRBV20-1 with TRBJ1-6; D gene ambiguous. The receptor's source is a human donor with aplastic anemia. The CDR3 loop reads CSAVRSSYNSPLHF. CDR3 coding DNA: TGCAGTGCTGTCAGGAGCTCCTATAATTCACCCCTCCACTTT.